Listed below are T cell receptor beta chains from one sample, sequenced in a study of T cell responses to AZD1222 COVID-19 vaccine. Using immunoSEQ multiplex PCR, the repertoire was profiled, and TCRdb retains in-frame clones only, with some absent. The table shows 110,000 to 150,000 clones, with roughly 90% occurring only once. The sequencing here drew on peripheral blood, taken 28 days after the second AZD1222 dose. All receptors derive from an adult who received the AZD1222 COVID-19 vaccine. The CDR3 runs from the conserved cysteine through the conserved F or W. D genes are given only for firm matches. Clone size is shown for a subset of rows, as once, few, many or a class of expanded clone.

>-|TRBV24-1|TRBJ2-7|-
CATSEGSLYEQYF
TGTGCCACCAGTGAAGGGAGCCTCTACGAGCAGTACTTC
>once|TRBV20-1|TRBJ1-5|-
CSASLGSNQPQHF
TGCAGTGCTAGTTTGGGATCCAATCAGCCCCAGCATTTT
>few|TRBV18|TRBJ2-1|TRBD1
CASSPKIGTGGNEQFF
TGTGCCAGCTCACCGAAGATCGGGACAGGGGGGAATGAGCAGTTCTTC
>-|TRBV10-3|TRBJ2-1|-
CAIGGGAPSYNEQFF
TGTGCCATCGGCGGAGGAGCACCAAGTTACAATGAGCAGTTCTTC
>-|TRBV7-9|TRBJ2-5|-
CASSLDSFLQTQYF
TGTGCCAGCAGCTTGGACAGCTTCCTCCAGACCCAGTACTTC
>-|TRBV9|TRBJ2-1|-
CASSVVGDSYNEQFF
TGTGCCAGCAGCGTAGTCGGGGACTCCTACAATGAGCAGTTCTTC
>-|TRBV5-3|TRBJ2-7|TRBD1
CARRWGRTHRGYEQYF
TGTGCCAGAAGATGGGGAAGGACTCACAGGGGCTACGAGCAGTACTTC
>-|TRBV4-2|TRBJ2-5|-
CASSQTVVGGAQYF
TGTGCCAGCAGCCAAACTGTTGTAGGAGGGGCCCAGTACTTC
>once|TRBV5-1|TRBJ2-5|-
CASSSGWTEETQYF
TGCGCCAGCAGCTCTGGATGGACAGAAGAGACCCAGTACTTC
>-|TRBV3-1/TRBV3-2|TRBJ1-3|-
CASSQIKAEISGNTIYF
TGTGCCAGCAGCCAAATCAAGGCGGAAATCTCTGGAAACACCATATATTTT
>-|TRBV7-9|TRBJ1-1|TRBD1
CASSLPTGVTEAFF
TGTGCCAGCAGCTTGCCGACAGGGGTTACTGAAGCTTTCTTT
>-|TRBV6-4|TRBJ1-5|TRBD1
CASRLQGADQPQHF
TGTGCCAGCCGCCTACAGGGGGCGGATCAGCCCCAGCATTTT
>-|TRBV5-1|TRBJ2-2|-
CASSLVAGTPGTGELFF
TGCGCCAGCAGCTTGGTAGCCGGGACCCCGGGCACCGGGGAGCTGTTTTTT
>-|TRBV3-1/TRBV3-2|TRBJ2-7|TRBD1
CASSQGRGPYEQYF
TGTGCCAGCAGCCAAGGTAGGGGGCCTTACGAGCAGTACTTC
>-|TRBV7-9|TRBJ2-3|-
CASSLGSRDTQYF
TGTGCCAGCAGCTTAGGTAGTAGAGATACGCAGTATTTT
>-|TRBV5-1|TRBJ2-1|-
CASSPRGGVNEQFF
TGCGCCAGCAGTCCCCGTGGAGGGGTCAATGAGCAGTTCTTC